This TCR beta chain was retrieved from a study of beta chain features in type 1 diabetes. Study-wide results and limits: People with Type 1 diabetes carried modestly yet significantly shorter TCRB CDR3s in all four CD4+ subsets. A pattern of fewer insertions and more deletions at VDJ junctions was seen in type 1 diabetes patients.

Reverse transcription of all isolated RNA meant that expressed TCRB transcripts were sequenced. The table came from immunoSEQ multiplex PCR; TCRdb's copy has only in-frame clones and leaves some out. The sample has 300,000 to 450,000 clones; about 12% are singletons. Concerning this clone itself: Its specificity is not known.

The collection from each donor was one heparinised blood draw averaging about 116 mL. V was shortened by 5 bases and J by 7 bases, with 15 bases between the two germline ends. Germline-derived CDR1 and CDR2 are SGHRS and YFSETQ. The CDR3 runs to 13 residues. Source material: naive CD4+ T cells from blood. The source is a woman aged 18-35 years with type 1 diabetes. The rearrangement uses TRBV5-1 and TRBJ1-1; possibly TRBD1 for D (5 bases). For the CDR3, the DNA is TGCGCCAGCAGAATAATGAGCGGGGGTGAAGCTTTCTTT. Its protein product is CASRIMSGGEAFF.